The 2 T cell receptor beta chains below all came from one sample that was sequenced in a study of identical twins. TCRdb used MiXCR to reprocess the 5' RACE reads, holding one entry per CDR3 protein. The profile shows hundreds of thousands of distinct CDR3 sequences, 6.1% of them singletons. The sequenced material came from naive T cells sorted from blood. Every receptor here comes from a man aged 18 to 29 in good health.

This clonotype was found a few times. The junction departs from germline at one end; a sequencing error may be responsible. The rearrangement joins TRBV12-3 or TRBV12-4 to TRBJ2-2; 7 bases line up with TRBD1. CDR3 size: 11 residues. The CDR3 DNA is TGTGCCAGCAGCCGAGGACAGGAGTTGTTTTTT. Protein product: CASSRGQELFF.

The chain is built from TRBV11-1 and TRBJ2-1, with TRBD2 matching 13 bases. V was pared by 5 bases and J by 7 bases, with 14 bases of the junction left unmatched. The CDR3 has 18 residues. Germline V CDR1 and CDR2: SGHAT, FQDESV (reference sequence). The CDR3 DNA follows: TGTGCCAGCAGCAAACCCCTCCTCGGACTAGCGGGAGTAAATGAGCAGTTCTTC. This gives the protein CASSKPLLGLAGVNEQFF.